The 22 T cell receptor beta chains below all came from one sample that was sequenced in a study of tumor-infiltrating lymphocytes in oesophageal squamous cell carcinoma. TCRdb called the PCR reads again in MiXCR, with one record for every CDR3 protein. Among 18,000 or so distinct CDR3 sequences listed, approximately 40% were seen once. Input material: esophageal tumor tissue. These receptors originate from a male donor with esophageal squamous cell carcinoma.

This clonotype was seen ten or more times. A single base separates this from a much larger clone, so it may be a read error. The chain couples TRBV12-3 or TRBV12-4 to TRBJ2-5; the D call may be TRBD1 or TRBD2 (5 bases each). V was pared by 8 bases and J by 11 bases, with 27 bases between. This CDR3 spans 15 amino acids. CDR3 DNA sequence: TGTGCCAGCTGCACTTCGGGGACCTCCCACAATGAGCAGTACTTC. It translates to CASCTSGTSHNEQYF.

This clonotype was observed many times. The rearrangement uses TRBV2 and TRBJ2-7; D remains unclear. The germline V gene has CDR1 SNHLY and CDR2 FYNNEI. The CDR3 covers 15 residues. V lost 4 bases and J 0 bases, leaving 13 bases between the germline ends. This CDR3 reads CASSGTGQPSYEQYF. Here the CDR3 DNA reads TGTGCCAGCAGTGGGACGGGTCAGCCCTCCTACGAGCAGTACTTC. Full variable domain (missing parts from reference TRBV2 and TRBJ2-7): EPEVTQTPSHQVTQMGQEVILRCVPISNHLYFYWYRQILGQKVEFLVSFYNNEISEKSEIFDDQFSVERPDGSNFTLKIRSTKLEDSAMYFCASSGTGQPSYEQYFGPGTRLTVT.

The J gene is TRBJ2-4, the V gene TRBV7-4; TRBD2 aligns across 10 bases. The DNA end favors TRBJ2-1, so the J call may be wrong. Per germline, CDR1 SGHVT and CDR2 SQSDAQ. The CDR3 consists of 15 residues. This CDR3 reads CASSLVLAGEGEQFF. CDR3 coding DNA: TGTGCCAGCAGCTTAGTCCTAGCGGGAGAAGGTGAGCAGTTCTTC.

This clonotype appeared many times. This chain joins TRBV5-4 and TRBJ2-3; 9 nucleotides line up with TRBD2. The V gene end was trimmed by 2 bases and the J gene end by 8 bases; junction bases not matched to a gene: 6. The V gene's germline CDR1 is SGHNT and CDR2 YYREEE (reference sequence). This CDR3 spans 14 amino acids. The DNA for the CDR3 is TGTGCCAGCAGCTTCCAGAATAGCGGGGGTACGCAGTATTTT. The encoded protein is CASSFQNSGGTQYF.

The CDR3 here is CASSQEGTGKQPQHF. The CDR3 nucleotides read TGTGCCAGCAGCCAAGAAGGGACAGGGAAGCAGCCCCAGCATTTT. The chain combines TRBV4-2 with TRBJ1-5, with TRBD1 matching over 9 bases. Germline V lookup: CDR1 LGHNA, CDR2 YNFKEQ. V dropped 0 bases and J dropped 7; count of bases not matched to a gene: 4. The CDR3 covers 15 residues.

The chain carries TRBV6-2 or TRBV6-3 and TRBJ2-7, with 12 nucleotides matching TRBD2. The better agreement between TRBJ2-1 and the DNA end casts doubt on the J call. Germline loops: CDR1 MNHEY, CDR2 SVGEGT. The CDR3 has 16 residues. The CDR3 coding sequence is TGTGCCAGCAGTTACCCGACTAGCGGGAGAGGCAATGAGCAGTTCTTC. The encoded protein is CASSYPTSGRGNEQFF.

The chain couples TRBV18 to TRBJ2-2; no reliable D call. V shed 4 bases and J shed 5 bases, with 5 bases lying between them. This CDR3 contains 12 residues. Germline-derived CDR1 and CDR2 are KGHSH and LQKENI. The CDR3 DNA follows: TGTGCCAGCTCACGTGAAACCGGGGAGCTGTTTTTT. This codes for CASSRETGELFF.

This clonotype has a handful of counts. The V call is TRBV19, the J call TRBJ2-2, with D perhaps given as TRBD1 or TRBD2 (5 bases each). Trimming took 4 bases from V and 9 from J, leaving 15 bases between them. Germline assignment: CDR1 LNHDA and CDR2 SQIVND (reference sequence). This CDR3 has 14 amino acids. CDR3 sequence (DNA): TGTGCCAGTAGTAAACGGGACGTCCCTCGGGAGCTGTTTTTT. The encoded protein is CASSKRDVPRELFF.

The CDR3 DNA is TGTGCCAGCTCTCCCGGGTACTCAGAGCAGTTCTTC. It is translated as CASSPGYSEQFF. The V call is TRBV27, the J call TRBJ2-5; D is unresolved. The DNA matches TRBJ2-1 better at its end, which makes the J call doubtful. From germline, CDR1 is MNHEY and CDR2 SMNVEV (reference sequence). The CDR3 is made up of 12 amino acids.

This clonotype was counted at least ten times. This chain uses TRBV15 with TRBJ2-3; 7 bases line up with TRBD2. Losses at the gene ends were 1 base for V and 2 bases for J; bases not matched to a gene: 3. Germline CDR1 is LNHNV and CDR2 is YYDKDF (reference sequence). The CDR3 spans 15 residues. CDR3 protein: CATSRGAGATDTQYF. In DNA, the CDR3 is TGTGCCACCAGCAGAGGGGCGGGAGCCACAGATACGCAGTATTTT.

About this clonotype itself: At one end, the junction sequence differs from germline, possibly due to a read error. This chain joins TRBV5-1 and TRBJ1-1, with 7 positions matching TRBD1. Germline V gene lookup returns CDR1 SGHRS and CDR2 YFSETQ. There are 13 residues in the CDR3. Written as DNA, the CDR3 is TGTGCCAGCAGCCCAAGGACAGGAACTGAAGCTTTCTTT. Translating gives CASSPRTGTEAFF.

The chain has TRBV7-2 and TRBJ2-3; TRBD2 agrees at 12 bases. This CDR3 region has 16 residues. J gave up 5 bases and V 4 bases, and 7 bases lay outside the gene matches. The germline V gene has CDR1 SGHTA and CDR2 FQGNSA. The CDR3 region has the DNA TGTGCCAGCAGCTCACCTAGCGGGAGGGCCCTAGATACGCAGTATTTT. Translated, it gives CASSSPSGRALDTQYF. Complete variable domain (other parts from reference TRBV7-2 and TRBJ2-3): GAGVSQSPSNKVTEKGKDVELRCDPISGHTALYWYRQSLGQGLEFLIYFQGNSAPDKSGLPSDRFSAERTGGSVSTLTIQRTQQEDSAVYLCASSSPSGRALDTQYFGPGTRLTVL.

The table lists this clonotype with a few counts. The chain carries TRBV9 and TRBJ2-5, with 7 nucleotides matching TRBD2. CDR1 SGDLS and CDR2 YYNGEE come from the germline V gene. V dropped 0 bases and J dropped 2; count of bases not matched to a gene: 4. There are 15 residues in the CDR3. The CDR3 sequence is CASSVGAGAQETQYF. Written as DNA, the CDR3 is TGTGCCAGCAGCGTAGGGGCGGGAGCGCAAGAGACCCAGTACTTC.

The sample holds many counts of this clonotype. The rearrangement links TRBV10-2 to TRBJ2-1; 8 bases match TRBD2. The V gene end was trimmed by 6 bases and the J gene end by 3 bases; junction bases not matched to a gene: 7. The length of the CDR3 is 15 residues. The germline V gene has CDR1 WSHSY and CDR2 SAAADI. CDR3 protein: CASSPPGLDYNEQFF. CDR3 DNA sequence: TGCGCCAGCAGCCCACCGGGACTAGACTACAATGAGCAGTTCTTC.

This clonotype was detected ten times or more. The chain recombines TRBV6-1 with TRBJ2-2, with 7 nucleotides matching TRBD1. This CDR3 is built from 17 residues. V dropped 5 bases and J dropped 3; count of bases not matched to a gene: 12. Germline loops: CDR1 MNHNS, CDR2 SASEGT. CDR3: CASSYRLTGLDTGELFF. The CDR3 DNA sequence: TGTGCCAGCAGTTACCGACTGACAGGGCTTGACACCGGGGAGCTGTTTTTT.

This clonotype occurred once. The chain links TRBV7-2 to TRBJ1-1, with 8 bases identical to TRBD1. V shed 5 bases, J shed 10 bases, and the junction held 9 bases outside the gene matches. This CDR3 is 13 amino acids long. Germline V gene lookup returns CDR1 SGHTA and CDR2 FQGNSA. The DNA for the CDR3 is TGTGCCAGCAGCCAGCTGACAGGGGTAGGAGCTTTCTTT. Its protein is CASSQLTGVGAFF.

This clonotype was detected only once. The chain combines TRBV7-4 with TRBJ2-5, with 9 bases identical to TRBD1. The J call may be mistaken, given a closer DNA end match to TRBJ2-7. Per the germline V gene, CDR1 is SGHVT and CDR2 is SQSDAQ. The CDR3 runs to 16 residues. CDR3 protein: CASSSCGQGPCYEQYF. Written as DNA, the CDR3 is TGTGCCAGCAGCTCTTGCGGACAGGGGCCTTGCTACGAGCAGTACTTC.

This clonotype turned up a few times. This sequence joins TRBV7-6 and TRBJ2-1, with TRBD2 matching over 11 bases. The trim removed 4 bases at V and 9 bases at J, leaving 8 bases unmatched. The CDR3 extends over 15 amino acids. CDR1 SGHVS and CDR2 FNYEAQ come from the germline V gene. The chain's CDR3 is CASSSTSGVLGEQFF. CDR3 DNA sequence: TGTGCCAGCAGCTCGACTAGCGGGGTATTGGGTGAGCAGTTCTTC.

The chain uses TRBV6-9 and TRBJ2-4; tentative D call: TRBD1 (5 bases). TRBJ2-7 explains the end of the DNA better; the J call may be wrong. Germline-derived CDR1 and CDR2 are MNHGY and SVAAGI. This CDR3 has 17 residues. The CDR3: CASSSDHPDMIKGEQYF. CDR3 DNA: TGTGCCAGCAGTTCCGACCATCCGGACATGATAAAGGGCGAGCAGTACTTC.

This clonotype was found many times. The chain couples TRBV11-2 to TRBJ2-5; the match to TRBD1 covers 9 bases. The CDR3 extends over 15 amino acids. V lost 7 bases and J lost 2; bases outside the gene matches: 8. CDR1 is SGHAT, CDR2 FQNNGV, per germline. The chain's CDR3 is CASMRHRGQQETQYF. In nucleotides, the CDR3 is TGTGCCAGCATGAGGCACAGGGGGCAACAAGAGACCCAGTACTTC.

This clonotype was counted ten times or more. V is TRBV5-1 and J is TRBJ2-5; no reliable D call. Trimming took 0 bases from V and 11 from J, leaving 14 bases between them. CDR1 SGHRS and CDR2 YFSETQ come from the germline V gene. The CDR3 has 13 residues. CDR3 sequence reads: CASSLDLDREQYF. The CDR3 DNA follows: TGCGCCAGCAGCTTGGATCTGGACCGTGAGCAGTACTTC. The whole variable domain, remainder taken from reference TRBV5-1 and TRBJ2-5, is KAGVTQTPRYLIKTRGQQVTLSCSPISGHRSVSWYQQTPGQGLQFLFEYFSETQRNKGNFPGRFSGRQFSNSRSEMNVSTLELGDSALYLCASSLDLDREQYFGPGTRLLVL.

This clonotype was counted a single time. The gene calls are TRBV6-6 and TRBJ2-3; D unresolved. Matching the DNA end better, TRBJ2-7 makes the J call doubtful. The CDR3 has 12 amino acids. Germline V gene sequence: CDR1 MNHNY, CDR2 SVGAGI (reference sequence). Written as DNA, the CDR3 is TGTGCCACCCTCGGGTCCGCCTACGAGCAGTACTTC. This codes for CATLGSAYEQYF.